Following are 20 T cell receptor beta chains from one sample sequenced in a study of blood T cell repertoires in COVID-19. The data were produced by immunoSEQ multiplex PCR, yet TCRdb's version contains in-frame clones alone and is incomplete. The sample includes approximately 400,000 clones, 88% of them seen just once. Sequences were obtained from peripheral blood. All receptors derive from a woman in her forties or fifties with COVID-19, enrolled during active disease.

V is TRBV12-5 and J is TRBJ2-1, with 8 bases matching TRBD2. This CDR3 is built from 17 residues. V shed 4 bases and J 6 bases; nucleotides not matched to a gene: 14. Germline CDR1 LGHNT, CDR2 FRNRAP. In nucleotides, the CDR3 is TGTGCTAGTGGTTCCGATCCAGGAGCGGGGGTCCGCAATGAGCAGTTCTTC. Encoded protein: CASGSDPGAGVRNEQFF.

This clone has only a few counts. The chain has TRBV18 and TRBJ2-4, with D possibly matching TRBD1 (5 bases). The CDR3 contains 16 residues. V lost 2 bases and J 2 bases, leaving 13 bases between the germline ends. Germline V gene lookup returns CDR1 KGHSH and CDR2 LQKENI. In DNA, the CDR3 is TGTGCCAGCTCACCAGGAGCTACAGGACCCAAAAACATTCAGTACTTC. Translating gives CASSPGATGPKNIQYF.

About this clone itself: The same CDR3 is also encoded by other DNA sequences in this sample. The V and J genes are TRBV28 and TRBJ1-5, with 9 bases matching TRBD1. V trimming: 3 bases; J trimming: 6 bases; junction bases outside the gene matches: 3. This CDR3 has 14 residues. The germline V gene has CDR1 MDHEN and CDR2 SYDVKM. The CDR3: CASSLGQGGQPQHF. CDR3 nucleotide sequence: TGTGCCAGCAGTTTGGGACAGGGAGGTCAGCCCCAGCATTTT.

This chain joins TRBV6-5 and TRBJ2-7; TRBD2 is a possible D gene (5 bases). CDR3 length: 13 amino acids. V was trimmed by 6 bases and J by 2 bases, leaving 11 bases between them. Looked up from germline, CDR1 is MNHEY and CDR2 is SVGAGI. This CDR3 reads CASRLPGTYEQYF. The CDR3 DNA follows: TGTGCCAGCAGACTTCCGGGGACCTACGAGCAGTACTTC.

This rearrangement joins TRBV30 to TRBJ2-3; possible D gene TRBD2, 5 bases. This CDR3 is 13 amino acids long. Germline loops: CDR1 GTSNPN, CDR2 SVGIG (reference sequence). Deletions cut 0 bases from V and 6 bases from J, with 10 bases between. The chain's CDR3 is CAWSVRGGDTQYF. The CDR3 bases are TGTGCCTGGAGTGTACGTGGAGGCGATACGCAGTATTTT.

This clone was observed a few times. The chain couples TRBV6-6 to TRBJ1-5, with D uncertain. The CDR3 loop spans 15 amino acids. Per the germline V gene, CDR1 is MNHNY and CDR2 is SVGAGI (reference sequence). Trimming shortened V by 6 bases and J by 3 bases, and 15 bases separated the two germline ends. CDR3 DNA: TGTGCCAGCAGCTCTAGGAGTCAGATCAATCAGCCCCAGCATTTT. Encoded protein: CASSSRSQINQPQHF.

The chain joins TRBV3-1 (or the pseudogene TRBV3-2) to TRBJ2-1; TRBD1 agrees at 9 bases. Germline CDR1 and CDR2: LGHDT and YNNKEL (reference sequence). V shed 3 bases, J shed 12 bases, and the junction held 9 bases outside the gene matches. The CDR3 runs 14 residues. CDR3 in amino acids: CASSQGQGQGGQFF. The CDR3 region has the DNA TGTGCCAGCAGCCAGGGACAGGGTCAAGGCGGGCAGTTCTTC.

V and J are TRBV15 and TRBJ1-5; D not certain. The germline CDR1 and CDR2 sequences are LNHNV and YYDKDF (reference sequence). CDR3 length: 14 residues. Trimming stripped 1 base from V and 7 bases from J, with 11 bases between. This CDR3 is CATSRVSVSQPQHF. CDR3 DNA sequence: TGTGCCACCAGCAGAGTCAGTGTTTCACAGCCCCAGCATTTT.

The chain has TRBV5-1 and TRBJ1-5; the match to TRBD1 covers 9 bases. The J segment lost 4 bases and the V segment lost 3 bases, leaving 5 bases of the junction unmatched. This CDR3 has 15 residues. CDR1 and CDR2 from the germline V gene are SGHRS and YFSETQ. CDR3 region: CASSYGTGLNQPQHF. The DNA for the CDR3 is TGCGCCAGCAGCTATGGGACAGGGCTTAATCAGCCCCAGCATTTT.

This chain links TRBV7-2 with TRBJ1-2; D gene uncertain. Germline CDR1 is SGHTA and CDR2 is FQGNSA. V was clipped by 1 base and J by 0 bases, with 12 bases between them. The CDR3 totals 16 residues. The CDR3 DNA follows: TGTGCCAGCAGCTTAGTTTGGCAGGAAGCTAACTATGGCTACACCTTC. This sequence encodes CASSLVWQEANYGYTF.

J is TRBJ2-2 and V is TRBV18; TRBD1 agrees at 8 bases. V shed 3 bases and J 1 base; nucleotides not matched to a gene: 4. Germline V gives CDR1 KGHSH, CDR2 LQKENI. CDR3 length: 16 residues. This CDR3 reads CASSPPRGLNTGELFF. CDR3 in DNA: TGTGCCAGCTCACCCCCCAGGGGGCTGAACACCGGGGAGCTGTTTTTT.

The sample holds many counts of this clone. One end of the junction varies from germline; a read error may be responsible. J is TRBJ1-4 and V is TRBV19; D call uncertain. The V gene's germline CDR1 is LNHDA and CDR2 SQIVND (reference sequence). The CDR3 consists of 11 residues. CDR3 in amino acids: CASSLSKSFVF. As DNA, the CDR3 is TGTGCCAGTAGTCTATCAAAAAGTTTCGTTTTT.

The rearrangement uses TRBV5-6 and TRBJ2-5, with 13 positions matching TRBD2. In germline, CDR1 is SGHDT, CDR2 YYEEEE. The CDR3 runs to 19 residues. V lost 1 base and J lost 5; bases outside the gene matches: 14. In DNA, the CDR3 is TGTGCCAGCAGCTTGTTAAGCGGGACTAGCGGGGTAAATCGGGAGACCCAGTACTTC. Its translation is CASSLLSGTSGVNRETQYF.

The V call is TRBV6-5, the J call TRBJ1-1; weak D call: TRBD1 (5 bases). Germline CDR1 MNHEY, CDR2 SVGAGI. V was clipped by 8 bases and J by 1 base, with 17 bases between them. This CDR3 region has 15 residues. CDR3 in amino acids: CASSKGEAGNTEAFF. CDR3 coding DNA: TGTGCCAGCTCCAAAGGGGAGGCGGGGAACACTGAAGCTTTCTTT.

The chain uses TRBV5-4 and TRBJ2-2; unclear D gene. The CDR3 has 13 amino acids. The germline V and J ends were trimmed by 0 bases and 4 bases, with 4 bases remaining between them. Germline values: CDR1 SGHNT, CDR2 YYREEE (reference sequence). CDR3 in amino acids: CASSLGATGELFF. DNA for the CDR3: TGTGCCAGCAGCTTGGGGGCCACCGGGGAGCTGTTTTTT.

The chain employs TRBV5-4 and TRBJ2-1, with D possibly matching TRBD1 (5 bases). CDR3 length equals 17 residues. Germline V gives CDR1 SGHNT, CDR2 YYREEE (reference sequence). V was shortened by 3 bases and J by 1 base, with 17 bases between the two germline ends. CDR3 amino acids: CASSSPLKDRSYNEQFF. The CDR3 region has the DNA TGTGCCAGCAGCTCCCCCTTAAAAGACAGATCCTACAATGAGCAGTTCTTC.

The CDR3 loop is CASSLGGHSGANVLTF. Written as DNA, the CDR3 is TGTGCCAGCAGTTTGGGAGGCCACTCTGGGGCCAACGTCCTGACTTTC. V gene TRBV27 combines with J gene TRBJ2-6; D might be TRBD2 (6 bases). The CDR3 totals 16 residues. V was trimmed by 3 bases and J by 0 bases, leaving 9 bases between them. From germline, CDR1 is MNHEY and CDR2 SMNVEV (reference sequence).

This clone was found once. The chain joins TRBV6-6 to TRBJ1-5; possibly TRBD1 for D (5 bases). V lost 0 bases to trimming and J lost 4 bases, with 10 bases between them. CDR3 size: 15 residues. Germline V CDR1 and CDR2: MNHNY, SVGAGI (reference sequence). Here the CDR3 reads CASSYSYGGNQPQHF. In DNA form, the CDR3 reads TGTGCCAGCAGTTACTCGTACGGGGGGAATCAGCCCCAGCATTTT.

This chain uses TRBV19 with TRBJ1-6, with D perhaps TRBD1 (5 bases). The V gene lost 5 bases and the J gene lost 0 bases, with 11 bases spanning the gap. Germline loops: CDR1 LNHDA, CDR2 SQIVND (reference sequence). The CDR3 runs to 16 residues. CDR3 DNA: TGTGCCAGTAGTTGGGCCAGGGACTCCTATAATTCACCCCTCCACTTT. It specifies CASSWARDSYNSPLHF. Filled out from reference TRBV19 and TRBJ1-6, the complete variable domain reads DGGITQSPKYLFRKEGQNVTLSCEQNLNHDAMYWYRQDPGQGLRLIYYSQIVNDFQKGDIAEGYSVSREKKESFPLTVTSAQKNPTAFYLCASSWARDSYNSPLHFGNGTRLTVT.

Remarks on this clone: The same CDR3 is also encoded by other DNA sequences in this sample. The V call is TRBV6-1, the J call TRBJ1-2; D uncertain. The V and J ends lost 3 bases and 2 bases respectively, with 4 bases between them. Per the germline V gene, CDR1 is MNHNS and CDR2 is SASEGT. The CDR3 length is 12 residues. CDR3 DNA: TGTGCCAGCAGTGACAGGAACTATGGCTACACCTTC. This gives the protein CASSDRNYGYTF.